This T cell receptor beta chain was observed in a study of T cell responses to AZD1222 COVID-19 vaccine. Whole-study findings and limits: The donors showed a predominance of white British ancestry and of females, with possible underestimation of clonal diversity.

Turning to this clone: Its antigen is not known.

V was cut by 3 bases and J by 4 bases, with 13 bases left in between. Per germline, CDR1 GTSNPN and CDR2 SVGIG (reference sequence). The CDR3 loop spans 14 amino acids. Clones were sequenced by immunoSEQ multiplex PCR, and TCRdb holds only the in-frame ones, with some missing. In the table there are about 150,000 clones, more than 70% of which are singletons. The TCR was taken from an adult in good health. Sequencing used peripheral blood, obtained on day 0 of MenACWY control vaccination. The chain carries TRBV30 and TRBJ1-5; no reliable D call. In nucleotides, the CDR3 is TGTGCCTGGAGCGGCCTAAGGGTGAATCAGCCCCAGCATTTT. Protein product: CAWSGLRVNQPQHF.